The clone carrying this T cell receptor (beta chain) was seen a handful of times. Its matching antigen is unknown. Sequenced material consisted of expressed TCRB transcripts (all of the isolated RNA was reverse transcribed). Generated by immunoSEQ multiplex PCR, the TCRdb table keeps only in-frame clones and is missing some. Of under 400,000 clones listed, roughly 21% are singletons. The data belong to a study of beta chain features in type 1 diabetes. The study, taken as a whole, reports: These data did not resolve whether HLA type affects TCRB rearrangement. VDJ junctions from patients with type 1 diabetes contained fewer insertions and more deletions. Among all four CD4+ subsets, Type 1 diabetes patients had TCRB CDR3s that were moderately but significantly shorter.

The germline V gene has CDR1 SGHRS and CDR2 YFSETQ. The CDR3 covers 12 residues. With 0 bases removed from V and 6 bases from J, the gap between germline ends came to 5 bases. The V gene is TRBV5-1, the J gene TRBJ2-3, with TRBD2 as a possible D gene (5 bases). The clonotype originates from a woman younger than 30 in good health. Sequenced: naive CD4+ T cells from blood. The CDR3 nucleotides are TGCGCCAGCAGCTTGGGGGAGGATACGCAGTATTTT. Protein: CASSLGEDTQYF. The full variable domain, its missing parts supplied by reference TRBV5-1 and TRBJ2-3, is KAGVTQTPRYLIKTRGQQVTLSCSPISGHRSVSWYQQTPGQGLQFLFEYFSETQRNKGNFPGRFSGRQFSNSRSEMNVSTLELGDSALYLCASSLGEDTQYFGPGTRLTVL.